This is a list of T cell receptor beta chains from one sample in a study of blood T cell repertoires in COVID-19. Only in-frame clones appear in the TCRdb table, and some are missing; sequencing was by immunoSEQ multiplex PCR. The sample contains approximately 260,000 clones, approximately 88% of which appear only once. The sequenced sample was PBMCs or T cells enriched from blood (not recorded which). All receptors derive from a woman aged 40 to 50 with acute COVID-19. The CDR3 runs from the conserved cysteine through the conserved F or W. The D gene is left open where the match is weak. Some rows mark clone size as missing; the rest say once, few, many or name a class of expanded clone.

D,size,V,J,CDR3,DNA
.,.,TRBV11-3,TRBJ1-5,CASSPGPGGNQPQHF,TGTGCCAGCAGTCCCGGACCCGGGGGCAATCAGCCCCAGCATTTT
.,.,TRBV7-2,TRBJ1-2,CASSSTALSGYGYTF,TGTGCCAGCAGCTCGACAGCCCTTTCTGGCTATGGCTACACCTTC
TRBD1,.,TRBV28,TRBJ1-2,CASSQYRGAGYTF,TGTGCCAGCAGCCAATACAGGGGCGCTGGCTACACCTTC
TRBD1,.,TRBV28,TRBJ1-5,CASSFGGGFSNQPQHF,TGTGCCAGCAGTTTCGGAGGGGGCTTTAGCAATCAGCCCCAGCATTTT
.,.,TRBV6-2/TRBV6-3,TRBJ2-5,CASSTRSETQYF,TGTGCCAGCAGCACGCGCTCGGAGACCCAGTACTTC
.,.,TRBV3-1/TRBV3-2,TRBJ2-5,CASSLAEASETQYF,TGTGCCAGCAGCCTCGCCGAGGCTAGCGAGACCCAGTACTTC
TRBD1,.,TRBV4-1,TRBJ1-5,CASSRERTGSNQPQHF,TGCGCCAGCAGCCGAGAAAGGACAGGGAGCAATCAGCCCCAGCATTTT
.,.,TRBV24-1,TRBJ2-5,CAVHRDKELRETQYF,TGTGCCGTACACCGGGACAAGGAGCTCCGGGAGACCCAGTACTTC
TRBD1,.,TRBV11-3,TRBJ1-2,CASSLVGGWGYTF,TGTGCCAGCAGCTTAGTAGGGGGCTGGGGCTACACCTTC
TRBD1,.,TRBV27,TRBJ1-4,CASRRQGDEKLFF,TGTGCCAGCCGCCGACAGGGCGACGAAAAACTGTTTTTT
.,.,TRBV28,TRBJ2-5,CASRGTSETQYF,TGTGCCAGCCGGGGTACAAGTGAGACCCAGTACTTC
.,.,TRBV11-3,TRBJ2-5,CASSPGLGVLSETQYF,TGTGCCAGCAGCCCGGGACTCGGGGTTTTAAGTGAGACCCAGTACTTC
TRBD1,.,TRBV29-1,TRBJ1-5,CSAATGTGSQPQHF,TGCAGCGCCGCCACCGGGACAGGGAGTCAGCCCCAGCATTTT
.,few,TRBV28,TRBJ1-5,CASSPQGREPQHF,TGTGCCAGCAGTCCGCAGGGGAGGGAGCCCCAGCATTTT
TRBD1,.,TRBV7-6,TRBJ2-7,CASRRGQPPYEQYF,TGTGCCAGCAGGAGGGGACAGCCACCCTACGAGCAGTACTTC
.,.,TRBV19,TRBJ2-5,CASSMGDDTETQYF,TGTGCCAGTAGTATGGGCGACGATACGGAGACCCAGTACTTC
.,.,TRBV3-1/TRBV3-2,TRBJ2-2,CASSQGGVDTGELFF,TGTGCCAGCAGCCAAGGGGGGGTTGACACCGGGGAGCTGTTTTTT
.,few,TRBV2,TRBJ2-3,CASRGATDTQYF,TGTGCCAGCAGGGGCGCCACAGATACGCAGTATTTT
.,once,TRBV6-5,TRBJ1-1,CASIFAAEIWTEAFF,TGTGCCAGCATATTCGCGGCTGAGATTTGGACTGAAGCTTTCTTT
TRBD2,.,TRBV28,TRBJ2-7,CASSFKGLAGDYEQYF,TGTGCCAGCAGTTTTAAGGGACTAGCGGGAGACTACGAGCAGTACTTC
.,.,TRBV7-2,TRBJ1-1,CASSLSGQLEAFF,TGTGCCAGCAGCTTATCGGGACAATTAGAAGCTTTCTTT
.,.,TRBV6-1,TRBJ1-2,CASSEDRGVYGYTF,TGTGCCAGCAGTGAAGATCGAGGAGTATATGGCTACACCTTC
.,.,TRBV19,TRBJ2-4,CASSIIGGGRAKNIQYF,TGTGCCAGTAGTATTATAGGAGGGGGCCGGGCCAAAAACATTCAGTACTTC
TRBD2,.,TRBV6-5,TRBJ2-3,CASRTSGRPSDTQYF,TGTGCCAGCAGGACTAGCGGGAGGCCCTCAGATACGCAGTATTTT
TRBD2,.,TRBV12-3/TRBV12-4,TRBJ2-1,CASSFTSGNEQFF,TGTGCCAGCAGTTTTACTAGCGGGAATGAGCAGTTCTTC
.,.,TRBV5-1,TRBJ2-5,CASLGQETQYF,TGCGCCAGCCTAGGCCAAGAGACCCAGTACTTC
TRBD1,few,TRBV11-2,TRBJ2-2,CASSFLTGDTGELFF,TGTGCCAGCAGCTTCCTTACAGGGGACACCGGGGAGCTGTTTTTT